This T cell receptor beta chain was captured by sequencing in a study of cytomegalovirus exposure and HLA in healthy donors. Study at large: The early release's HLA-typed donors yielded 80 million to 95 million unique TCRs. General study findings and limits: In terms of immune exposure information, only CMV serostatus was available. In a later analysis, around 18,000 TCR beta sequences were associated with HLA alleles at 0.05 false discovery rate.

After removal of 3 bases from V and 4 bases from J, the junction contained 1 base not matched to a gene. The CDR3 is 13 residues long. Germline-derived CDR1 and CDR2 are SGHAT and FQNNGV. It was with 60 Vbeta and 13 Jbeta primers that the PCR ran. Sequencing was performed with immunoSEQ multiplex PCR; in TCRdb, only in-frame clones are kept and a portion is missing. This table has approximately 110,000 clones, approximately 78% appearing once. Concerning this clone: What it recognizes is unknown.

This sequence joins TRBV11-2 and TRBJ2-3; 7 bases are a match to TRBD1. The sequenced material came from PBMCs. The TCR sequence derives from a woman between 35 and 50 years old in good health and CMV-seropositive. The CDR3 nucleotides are TGTGCCAGCAGCTTTACAGGGGCAGATACGCAGTATTTT. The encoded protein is CASSFTGADTQYF.